The 25 T cell receptor beta chains in this list originate from one sample, sequenced in a study of human T cells and chemical hapten exposure. Time point described: pre-sensitization, week 0. Treatment noted: therapeutic diphenylcyclopropenone sensitization with weekly scalp DPC. TCRdb passed the RACE reads through MiXCR, listing each CDR3 protein once. This sample has some 360,000 distinct CDR3 sequences, with approximately 5% found just once. The sequences come from whole blood, collected in connection with sensitization to the hapten diphenylcyclopropenone (DPC). The receptors here all came from a woman aged 50 to 60 with alopecia areata. Some clones in this sample may be carry-over from other donors' samples.

V usage is TRBV2 and J usage is TRBJ1-5, with D possibly TRBD1 on 5 matching bases. V was pared by 4 bases and J by 3 bases, with 10 bases between. Germline V gene sequence: CDR1 SNHLY, CDR2 FYNNEI. This CDR3 is 14 amino acids long. The CDR3 bases are TGTGCCAGCAGTGCTCGGGGCCTCAATCAGCCCCAGCATTTT. It codes for CASSARGLNQPQHF.

This clonotype was seen at least ten times. The J gene is TRBJ2-3, the V gene TRBV9; the match to TRBD2 covers 14 bases. This CDR3 has 18 amino acids. Germline CDR1 SGDLS, CDR2 YYNGEE. The V segment lost 3 bases and the J segment 1 base; nucleotides outside the gene matches: 7. The CDR3, as DNA: TGTGCCAGCAGCGGATTGGGACTAGCGGGGGCCCGCACAGATACGCAGTATTTT. Translated, it gives CASSGLGLAGARTDTQYF. The full variable domain, its missing parts supplied by reference TRBV9 and TRBJ2-3, is DSGVTQTPKHLITATGQRVTLRCSPRSGDLSVYWYQQSLDQGLQFLIQYYNGEERAKGNILERFSAQQFPDLHSELNLSSLELGDSALYFCASSGLGLAGARTDTQYFGPGTRLTVL.

This clonotype was counted many times. V gene TRBV5-1 combines with J gene TRBJ1-1, with TRBD1 matching over 7 bases. Losses at the gene ends were 7 bases for V and 0 bases for J; bases not matched to a gene: 6. The CDR3 consists of 14 residues. CDR1 is SGHRS, CDR2 YFSETQ, per germline. CDR3 nucleotides: TGCGCCAGCTGCCGGACAGGCTTGAACACTGAAGCTTTCTTT. Its translation: CASCRTGLNTEAFF.

With respect to this clonotype: A much larger clone sits a single nucleotide away, making a read error possible. Because the CDR3 is missing its conserved closing phenylalanine or tryptophan, this is likely a read error. This chain connects TRBV3-1 to TRBJ2-7, with a weak D call TRBD2 (6 bases). Trimming removed 2 bases at V and 3 bases at J, with 11 bases between. The CDR3 totals 14 residues. Germline CDR1 and CDR2: LGHDT and YNNKEL (reference sequence). The CDR3 is CASSQSRRGYEQYS. The CDR3 coding sequence is TGTGCCAGCAGCCAATCACGGAGGGGCTACGAGCAGTACTCC.

CDR3 protein: CASSGVGGASYNEQFF. The CDR3 DNA follows: TGTGCCAGCAGCGGGGTGGGCGGGGCCTCCTACAATGAGCAGTTCTTC. The chain links TRBV7-6 to TRBJ2-1, with D possibly being TRBD2 (6 bases). The germline CDR1 and CDR2 sequences are SGHVS and FNYEAQ. This CDR3 has 16 residues. Trimming took off 5 bases at V and 0 bases at J, with 14 bases between the two ends.

In its sample, this clonotype was seen a few times. The J gene is TRBJ1-1, the V gene TRBV12-3 or TRBV12-4, with 12 nucleotides matching TRBD1. The V segment lost 8 bases and the J segment 0 bases; nucleotides outside the gene matches: 13. The CDR3 runs 18 residues. DNA for the CDR3: TGTGCCAGCCGAATCATTAAGGGACAGGGGGCCATGAACACTGAAGCTTTCTTT. Amino acid sequence: CASRIIKGQGAMNTEAFF.

At least ten counts were recorded for this clonotype. The chain uses TRBV11-2 and TRBJ2-5, with D tentatively TRBD2 (6 bases). The ends were cut back, 5 bases at V and 1 base at J, with 11 bases in the middle. The CDR3 totals 14 residues. Germline CDR1 and CDR2: SGHAT and FQNNGV. As DNA, the CDR3 is TGTGCCAGCAGCGGGGACGGGGGCCAAGAGACCCAGTACTTC. Amino acid sequence: CASSGDGGQETQYF. Variable domain in full (rest from reference TRBV11-2 and TRBJ2-5): EAGVAQSPRYKIIEKRQSVAFWCNPISGHATLYWYQQILGQGPKLLIQFQNNGVVDDSQLPKDRFSAERLKGVDSTLKIQPAKLEDSAVYLCASSGDGGQETQYFGPGTRLLVL.

This clonotype appeared many times. The rearrangement uses TRBV7-2 and TRBJ2-3, with no clear D. The V end was cut by 2 bases, the J end by 1 base, with 10 bases between. The CDR3 has 15 residues. CDR1 is SGHTA and CDR2 is FQGNSA in the germline V gene. CDR3 residues: CASSLHRAGTDTQYF. As DNA, the CDR3 is TGTGCCAGCAGCTTACATCGGGCGGGCACAGATACGCAGTATTTT. The whole variable domain, remainder taken from reference TRBV7-2 and TRBJ2-3, is GAGVSQSPSNKVTEKGKDVELRCDPISGHTALYWYRQSLGQGLEFLIYFQGNSAPDKSGLPSDRFSAERTGGSVSTLTIQRTQQEDSAVYLCASSLHRAGTDTQYFGPGTRLTVL.

The rearrangement uses TRBV5-1 and TRBJ2-5, with 7 bases that match TRBD2. The CDR3 runs 16 residues. Germline V gene lookup returns CDR1 SGHRS and CDR2 YFSETQ. Losses at the gene ends were 4 bases for V and 5 bases for J; bases not matched to a gene: 14. For the CDR3, the DNA is TGCGCCAGCAGCCCTCTCGGCGCGGGGCGGGAGGAGACCCAGTACTTC. It translates to CASSPLGAGREETQYF.

This clonotype was detected ten times or more. The chain couples TRBV6-1 to TRBJ2-7; the D gene is possibly TRBD1 (6 bases). The length of the CDR3 is 14 residues. V gave up 2 bases and J gave up 6 bases, with 14 bases separating them. CDR1 MNHNS and CDR2 SASEGT come from the germline V gene. The CDR3 region is CASSENYRAPEQYF. In DNA form, the CDR3 reads TGTGCCAGCAGTGAAAACTACAGGGCCCCCGAGCAGTACTTC.

This clonotype was recorded at least ten times. The V and J genes are TRBV20-1 and TRBJ2-3, with a tentative D call TRBD2 (5 bases). V was cut by 3 bases and J by 6 bases, with 10 bases left in between. The CDR3 sequence is 12 residues long. Germline V gene sequence: CDR1 DFQATT, CDR2 SNEGSKA (reference sequence). The CDR3 DNA sequence: TGCAGTGCTAGGGTAGCGCTGGATACGCAGTATTTT. Its protein is CSARVALDTQYF.

This rearrangement joins TRBV12-3 or TRBV12-4 to TRBJ2-1; D perhaps matches TRBD2 (6 bases). The CDR3 sequence is 14 residues long. Trimming shortened V by 7 bases and J by 5 bases, and 15 bases separated the two germline ends. For the CDR3, the DNA is TGTGCCAGCACGATGAACGCGGGAAACAATGAGCAGTTCTTC. It is translated as CASTMNAGNNEQFF.

A few counts support this clonotype. The CDR3 nucleotides are TGTGCCAGCAGCCAAGATTTGTATCAGCCCCAGCATTTT. Translated, it gives CASSQDLYQPQHF. V gene TRBV14 combines with J gene TRBJ1-5; D is uncertain. V shed 0 bases and J shed 5 bases, with 5 bases lying between them. This CDR3 spans 13 amino acids. CDR1 is SGHDN and CDR2 is FVKESK in the germline V gene. Full variable domain (missing parts from reference TRBV14 and TRBJ1-5): EAGVTQFPSHSVIEKGQTVTLRCDPISGHDNLYWYRRVMGKEIKFLLHFVKESKQDESGMPNNRFLAERTGGTYSTLKVQPAELEDSGVYFCASSQDLYQPQHFGDGTRLSIL.

This clonotype was observed many times. This chain links TRBV3-1 with TRBJ2-7, with D possibly TRBD2 on 5 matching bases. CDR3 size: 12 residues. Trimming cost V 0 bases and J 8 bases, with 8 bases left between them. The germline CDR1 and CDR2 sequences are LGHDT and YNNKEL (reference sequence). The DNA for the CDR3 is TGTGCCAGCAGCCAAGATTGGAGGAAGCAGTACTTC. It encodes CASSQDWRKQYF.

This clonotype was found a few times. V and J are TRBV30 and TRBJ1-4; D is perhaps TRBD1 (6 bases). This CDR3 contains 12 residues. Germline V gene data show CDR1 as GTSNPN and CDR2 as SVGIG (reference sequence). The V gene lost 3 bases and the J gene lost 7 bases, with 9 bases spanning the gap. The CDR3 loop reads CAWSPGAEKLFF. The CDR3 DNA reads as TGTGCCTGGAGCCCAGGGGCTGAAAAACTGTTTTTT.

The CDR3 region has the DNA TGCGCCAGCAGCCCCGGACAGGGTCCCAACATTCAGTACTTC. Residues: CASSPGQGPNIQYF. The V and J genes are TRBV4-1 and TRBJ2-4; the match to TRBD1 covers 8 bases. Looked up from germline, CDR1 is MGHRA and CDR2 is YSYEKL. The ends lost 4 bases at V and 7 bases at J; junction bases unmatched: 6. This CDR3 spans 14 amino acids.

This clonotype came up many times. The chain is built from TRBV13 and TRBJ1-6, with 8 positions matching TRBD1. In germline, CDR1 is PRHDT, CDR2 FYEKMQ (reference sequence). The CDR3 covers 14 residues. The V gene end was trimmed by 2 bases and the J gene end by 7 bases; junction bases not matched to a gene: 1. This chain's CDR3 is CASSLNRGNSPLHF. The CDR3, as DNA: TGTGCCAGCAGCTTAAACAGGGGGAATTCACCCCTCCACTTT.

The table lists this clonotype with many counts. The genes are TRBV12-3 or TRBV12-4 and TRBJ1-4; tentatively, D is TRBD1 (5 bases). Trimming stripped 8 bases from V and 4 bases from J, with 11 bases between. This CDR3 region has 13 residues. The DNA for the CDR3 is TGTGCCAGCCGGACACCGGATAATGAAAAACTGTTTTTT. It is translated as CASRTPDNEKLFF.

This clonotype was detected many times. The CDR3 region has the DNA TGTGCCAGCAGCTTAGATCTCGGTAGCGGGAATTTGGGCGGTCTCGAGCAGTACTTC. Translated, it gives CASSLDLGSGNLGGLEQYF. This rearrangement joins TRBV11-2 to TRBJ2-7; 8 nucleotides line up with TRBD2. This CDR3 has 19 residues. J was trimmed by 6 bases and V by 0 bases; bases with no gene match: 19. The germline V gene has CDR1 SGHAT and CDR2 FQNNGV.

This clonotype was found a few times. The chain recombines TRBV6-5 with TRBJ1-3; TRBD1 agrees at 7 bases. From germline, CDR1 is MNHEY and CDR2 SVGAGI. This CDR3 spans 17 amino acids. V shed 6 bases, J shed 0 bases, and the junction held 11 bases outside the gene matches. CDR3 coding DNA: TGTGCCAGCAGAGAACACCGGGACAGTAGCTCTGGAAACACCATATATTTT. It is translated as CASREHRDSSSGNTIYF.

This clonotype has just a few counts. V usage is TRBV18 and J usage is TRBJ1-1; 7 nucleotides agree with TRBD1. Germline CDR1 and CDR2: KGHSH and LQKENI. This CDR3 region has 15 residues. The V and J ends lost 6 bases and 2 bases, in that order; junction bases with no gene match: 9. Here the CDR3 DNA reads TGTGCCAGCTCGCCTGCGGGACAGCTAAACACTGAAGCTTTCTTT. It encodes CASSPAGQLNTEAFF.

This rearrangement joins TRBV7-6 to TRBJ1-4, with unresolved D. The CDR3 length is 14 residues. Trimming left V 2 bases short and J 8 bases short, with 12 bases between. Germline CDR1 SGHVS, CDR2 FNYEAQ. The CDR3 DNA reads TGTGCCAGCAGCTTACGGACCGGTAGGGAAAAACTGTTTTTT. Translation: CASSLRTGREKLFF.

This clonotype was counted a few times. The V call is TRBV6-5, the J call TRBJ1-2; D unresolved. Germline lookup yields CDR1 MNHEY and CDR2 SVGAGI. V was trimmed by 1 base and J by 8 bases, leaving 14 bases between them. CDR3 length: 14 residues. The CDR3 reads CASSYFSGSGGYTF. The CDR3 DNA follows: TGTGCCAGCAGTTACTTCTCGGGATCGGGGGGCTACACCTTC.

V gene TRBV7-2 combines with J gene TRBJ1-1; 8 nucleotides line up with TRBD1. The CDR3 has 15 amino acids. V shed 4 bases and J 3 bases; nucleotides not matched to a gene: 7. Germline assignment: CDR1 SGHTA and CDR2 FQGNSA. In DNA form, the CDR3 reads TGTGCCAGCAGCTCGCGGACAGGGAGTGACACTGAAGCTTTCTTT. Its translation is CASSSRTGSDTEAFF.

The chain employs TRBV6-2 or TRBV6-3 and TRBJ1-1; D remains ambiguous. CDR3 length equals 12 residues. Germline values: CDR1 MNHEY, CDR2 SVGEGT. Trimming shortened V by 6 bases and J by 6 bases, and 11 bases separated the two germline ends. The DNA for the CDR3 is TGTGCCAGCAGCCAACGGGTTTCTGAAGCTTTCTTT. It translates to CASSQRVSEAFF.